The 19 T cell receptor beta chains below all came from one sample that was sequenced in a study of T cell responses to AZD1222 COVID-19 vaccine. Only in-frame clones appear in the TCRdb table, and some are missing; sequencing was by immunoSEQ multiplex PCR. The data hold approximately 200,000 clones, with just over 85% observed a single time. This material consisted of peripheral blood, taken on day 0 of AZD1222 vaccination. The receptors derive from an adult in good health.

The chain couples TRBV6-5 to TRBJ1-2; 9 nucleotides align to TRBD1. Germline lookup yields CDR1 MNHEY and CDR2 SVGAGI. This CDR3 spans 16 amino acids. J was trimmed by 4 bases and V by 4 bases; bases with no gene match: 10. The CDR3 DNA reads TGTGCCAGCAGTTCGACTGTGGGACAGGGTATCTATGGCTACACCTTC. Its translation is CASSSTVGQGIYGYTF.

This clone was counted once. CDR3 nucleotide sequence: TGTGCCTCCAAACCGGGGGGTTTATCCTACAATGAGCAGTTCTTC. This encodes CASKPGGLSYNEQFF. The genes are TRBV27 and TRBJ2-1; 7 bases agree with TRBD2. The V and J ends lost 11 bases and 1 base, in that order; junction bases with no gene match: 11. CDR1 and CDR2 (germline): MNHEY, SMNVEV (reference sequence). This CDR3 has 15 residues.

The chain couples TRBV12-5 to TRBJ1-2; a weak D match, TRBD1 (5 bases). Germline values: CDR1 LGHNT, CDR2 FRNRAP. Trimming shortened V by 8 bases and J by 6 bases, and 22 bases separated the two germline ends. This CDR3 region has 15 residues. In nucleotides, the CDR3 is TGTGCTAGTTGTGTTTCCGGGACCGCCGTTGATGGCTACACCTTC. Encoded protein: CASCVSGTAVDGYTF.

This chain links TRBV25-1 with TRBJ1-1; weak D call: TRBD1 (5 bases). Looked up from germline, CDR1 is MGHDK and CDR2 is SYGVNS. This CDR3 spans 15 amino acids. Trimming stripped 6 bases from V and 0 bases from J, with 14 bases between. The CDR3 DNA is TGTGCCAGCAGAGGACATATAGGATTGAACACTGAAGCTTTCTTT. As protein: CASRGHIGLNTEAFF.

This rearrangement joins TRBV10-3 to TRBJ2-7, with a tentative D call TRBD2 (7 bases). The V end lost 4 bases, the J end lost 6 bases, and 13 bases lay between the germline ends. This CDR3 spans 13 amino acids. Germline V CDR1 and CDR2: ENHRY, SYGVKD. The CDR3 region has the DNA TGTGCCATCAGTGGGGGGGGCGTGAGCGAGCAGTACTTC. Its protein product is CAISGGGVSEQYF.

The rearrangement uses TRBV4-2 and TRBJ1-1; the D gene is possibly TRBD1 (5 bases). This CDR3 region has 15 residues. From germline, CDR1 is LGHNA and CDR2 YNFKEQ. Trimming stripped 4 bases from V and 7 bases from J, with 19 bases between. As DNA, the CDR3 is TGTGCCAGCAGCCTCCTTCTTGATGGGGCCTATGAAGCTTTCTTT. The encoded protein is CASSLLLDGAYEAFF.

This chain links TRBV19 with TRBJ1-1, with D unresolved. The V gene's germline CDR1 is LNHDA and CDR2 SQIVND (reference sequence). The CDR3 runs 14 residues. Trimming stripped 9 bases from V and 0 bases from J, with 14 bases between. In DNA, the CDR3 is TGTGCCAGCGGATCCTTCGGGATGAACACTGAAGCTTTCTTT. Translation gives CASGSFGMNTEAFF.

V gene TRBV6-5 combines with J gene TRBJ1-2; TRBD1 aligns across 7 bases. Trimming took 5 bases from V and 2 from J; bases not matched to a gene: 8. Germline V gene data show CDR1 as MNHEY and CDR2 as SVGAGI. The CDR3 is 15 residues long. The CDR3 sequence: CASSTLQGKNYGYTF. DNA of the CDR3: TGTGCCAGCAGTACCCTACAGGGGAAAAACTATGGCTACACCTTC.

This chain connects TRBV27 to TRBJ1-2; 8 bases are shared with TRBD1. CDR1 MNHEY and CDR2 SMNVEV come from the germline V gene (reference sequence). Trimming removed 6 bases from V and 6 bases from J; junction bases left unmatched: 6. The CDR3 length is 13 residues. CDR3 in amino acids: CASSLDRGHGYTF. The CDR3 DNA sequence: TGTGCCAGCAGCCTAGACAGGGGTCATGGCTACACCTTC.

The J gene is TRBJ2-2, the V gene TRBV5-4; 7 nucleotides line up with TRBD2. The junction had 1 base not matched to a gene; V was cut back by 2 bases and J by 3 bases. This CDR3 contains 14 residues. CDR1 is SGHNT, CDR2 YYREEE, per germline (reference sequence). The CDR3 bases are TGTGCCAGCAGCTTTGGGGGGGACACCGGGGAGCTGTTTTTT. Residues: CASSFGGDTGELFF.

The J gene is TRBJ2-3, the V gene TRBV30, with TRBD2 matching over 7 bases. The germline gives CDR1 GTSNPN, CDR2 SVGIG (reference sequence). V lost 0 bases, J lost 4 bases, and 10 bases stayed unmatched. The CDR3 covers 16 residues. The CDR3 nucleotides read TGTGCCTGGAGTGTACTATTTGGGAGCGGGGCAGATACGCAGTATTTT. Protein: CAWSVLFGSGADTQYF. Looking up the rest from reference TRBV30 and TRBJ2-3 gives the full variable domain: SQTIHQWPATLVQPVGSPLSLECTVEGTSNPNLYWYRQAAGRGLQLLFYSVGIGQISSEVPQNLSASRPQDRQFILSSKKLLLSDSGFYLCAWSVLFGSGADTQYFGPGTRLTVL.

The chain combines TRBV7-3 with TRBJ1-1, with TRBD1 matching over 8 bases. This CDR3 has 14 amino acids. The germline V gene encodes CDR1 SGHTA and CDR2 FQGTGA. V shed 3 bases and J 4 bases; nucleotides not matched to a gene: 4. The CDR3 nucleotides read TGTGCCAGCAGCTTGACAGGGGTTGGCACTGAAGCTTTCTTT. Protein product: CASSLTGVGTEAFF.

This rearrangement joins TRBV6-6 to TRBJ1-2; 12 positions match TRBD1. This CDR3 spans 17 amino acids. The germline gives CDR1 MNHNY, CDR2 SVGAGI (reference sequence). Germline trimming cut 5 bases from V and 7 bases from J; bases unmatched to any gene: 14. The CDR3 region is CASSPPGQGAIMAGYTF. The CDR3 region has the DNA TGTGCCAGCAGTCCTCCGGGACAGGGGGCTATCATGGCTGGCTACACCTTC.

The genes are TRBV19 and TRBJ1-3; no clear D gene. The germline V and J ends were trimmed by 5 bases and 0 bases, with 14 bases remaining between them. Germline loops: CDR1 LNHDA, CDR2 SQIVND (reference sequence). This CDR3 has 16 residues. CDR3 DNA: TGTGCCAGTAGTCCCAGGCGTGCGCCCTCTGGAAACACCATATATTTT. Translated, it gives CASSPRRAPSGNTIYF.

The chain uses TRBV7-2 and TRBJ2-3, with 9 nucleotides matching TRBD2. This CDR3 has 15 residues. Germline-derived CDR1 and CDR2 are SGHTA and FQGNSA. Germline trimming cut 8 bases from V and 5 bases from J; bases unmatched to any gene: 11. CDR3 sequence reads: CASVGGGGAGDTQYF. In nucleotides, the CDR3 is TGTGCCAGCGTCGGTGGCGGGGGGGCCGGAGATACGCAGTATTTT.

The CDR3 DNA is TGTGCCAGCAGCCCGACCGGTGGAGTTGAAAAACTGTTTTTT. It translates to CASSPTGGVEKLFF. The chain joins TRBV9 to TRBJ1-4; D not certain. This CDR3 comprises 14 residues. Germline V gene lookup returns CDR1 SGDLS and CDR2 YYNGEE. The ends were cut back, 4 bases at V and 7 bases at J, with 14 bases in the middle.

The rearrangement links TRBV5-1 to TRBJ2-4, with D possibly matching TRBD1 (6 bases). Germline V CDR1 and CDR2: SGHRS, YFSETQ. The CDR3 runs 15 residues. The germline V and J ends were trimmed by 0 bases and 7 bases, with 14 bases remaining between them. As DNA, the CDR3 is TGCGCCAGCAGCTTGGGCCCAACAGGGCTGAACATTCAGTACTTC. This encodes CASSLGPTGLNIQYF.

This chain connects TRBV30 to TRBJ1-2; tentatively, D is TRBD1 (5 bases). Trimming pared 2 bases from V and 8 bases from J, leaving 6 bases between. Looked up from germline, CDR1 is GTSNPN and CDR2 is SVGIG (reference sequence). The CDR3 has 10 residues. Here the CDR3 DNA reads TGTGCCTGGAGTTGGGGCGGCTACACCTTC. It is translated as CAWSWGGYTF.

The CDR3 here is CASSQSRGSTGELFF. The CDR3 nucleotides are TGTGCCAGCAGCCAATCGCGGGGATCGACCGGGGAGCTGTTTTTT. V gene TRBV14 combines with J gene TRBJ2-2; tentative D call: TRBD2 (6 bases). The germline gives CDR1 SGHDN, CDR2 FVKESK. V lost 2 bases and J 5 bases, leaving 12 bases between the germline ends. CDR3 size: 15 residues.